This T cell receptor beta chain was identified in a study of PD-1 blockade in classical Hodgkin lymphoma. Study conclusions and caveats: Newly diagnosed and completely responding patients shared comparable baseline diversity.

This clone was counted a few times. No antigen is known for it. Trimming pared 0 bases from V and 8 bases from J, leaving 13 bases between. The CDR3 runs to 15 residues. Germline loops: CDR1 LGHNA, CDR2 YNFKEQ. Time point noted: cycle 4 day 1 (C4D1), after five to seven weeks of nivolumab. With no exception, relapse followed autologous stem cell transplantation in all patients, and brentuximab vedotin exposure varied. The data were produced by immunoSEQ multiplex PCR, yet TCRdb's version contains in-frame clones alone and is incomplete. Of thousands of clones listed, around 66% are singletons. This TCR was recovered from a human donor with classical Hodgkin lymphoma. The rearrangement uses TRBV4-2 and TRBJ1-4; D not resolved. Material: peripheral blood mononuclear cells (PBMCs), obtained before the fourth cycle of nivolumab. This CDR3 is CASSQEMAGWEKLFF. The CDR3, as DNA: TGTGCCAGCAGCCAAGAAATGGCGGGATGGGAAAAACTGTTTTTT.